This T cell receptor (beta chain) is from a study of T cell responses to AZD1222 COVID-19 vaccine. Some clones are missing from TCRdb's copy, which holds only in-frame ones; the method was immunoSEQ multiplex PCR. The sample records more than 150,000 clones, 80% to 95% being singletons. From germline, CDR1 is LGHNA and CDR2 YNFKEQ. This CDR3 is 15 amino acids long. Trimming cost V 1 base and J 4 bases, with 13 bases left between them. This sequence was found in an adult who received the AZD1222 COVID-19 vaccine. The chain recombines TRBV4-2 with TRBJ2-5, with D perhaps matching TRBD1 (5 bases). The sequencing used peripheral blood, collected 28 days after the second AZD1222 dose. The CDR3 bases are TGTGCCAGCAGCCAAGCCAGGGTCTTCGCAGAGACCCAGTACTTC. Translating it yields CASSQARVFAETQYF.